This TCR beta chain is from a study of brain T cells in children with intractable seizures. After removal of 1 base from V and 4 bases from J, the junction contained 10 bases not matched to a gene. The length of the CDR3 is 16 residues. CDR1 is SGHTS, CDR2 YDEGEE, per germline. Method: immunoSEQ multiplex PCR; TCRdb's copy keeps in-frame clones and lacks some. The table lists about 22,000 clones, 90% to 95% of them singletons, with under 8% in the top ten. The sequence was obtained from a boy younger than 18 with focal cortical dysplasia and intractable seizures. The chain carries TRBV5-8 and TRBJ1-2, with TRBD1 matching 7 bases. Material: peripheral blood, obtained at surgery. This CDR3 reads CASSLLVTGPFYGYTF. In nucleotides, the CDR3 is TGTGCCAGCAGCTTGTTGGTGACAGGGCCCTTCTATGGCTACACCTTC.